This T cell receptor (beta chain) was found in a study of CD8 T cells in ankylosing spondylitis. Study observations and caveats: Significant enrichment of disease-linked clones was reported in matched ankylosing spondylitis synovial fluid. Existing reports had already noted some motif variants in reactive arthritis synovial fluid and blood.

Generation of TCR beta libraries employed quantitative 5'-RACE incorporating molecular barcodes. MiXCR, run by TCRdb on the 5' RACE reads, gives a single entry per CDR3 protein. The profile shows about 220,000 distinct CDR3 sequences, roughly 25% of them singletons. Comment on this clonotype: Its target is not known. Mismatch with germline at one junction end may stem from a read error.

In germline, CDR1 is DFQATT, CDR2 SNEGSKA (reference sequence). The CDR3 spans 14 residues. Material for sequencing was blood, either unsorted or a sorted T cell fraction (not recorded which). The TCR was taken from a male donor with ankylosing spondylitis or in good health (not recorded which). This chain links TRBV20-1 with TRBJ2-3; D unresolved. The CDR3 nucleotides are TGCAGTGCTGGAGAAGACGCTTACACAGATACGCAGTATTTT. Translating gives CSAGEDAYTDTQYF.